This T cell receptor beta chain was sequenced for a study of blood T cell repertoires in COVID-19. The overall study: Sources were T cells, B-cell-depleted T cells, or PBMCs; the material itself was cDNA or gDNA.

Participants came from some 23 US areas, aged roughly 18 to 89 years. All exposed participants met a person with COVID-19 within 2 weeks before entering the study. In the original workflow: Amplification with reference gene primers provided the estimates of nucleated cell counts. Repertoires were generated with immunoSEQ multiplex PCR, while TCRdb's copy carries only in-frame clones and drops some. V and J calls and clone size are as listed in that table; D and trimming were resolved from the DNA. The sample has more than 350,000 clones, about 88% seen once. This clone occurred once. This CDR3 is built from 16 residues. Trimming left V 10 bases short and J 7 bases short, with 26 bases between. The germline V gene has CDR1 LNHDA and CDR2 SQIVND (reference sequence).

V is TRBV19 and J is TRBJ2-1; D possibly corresponds to TRBD2 (6 bases). The receptor comes from a woman aged 18-29 years who had been exposed to COVID-19. The sample comprised PBMCs or T cells enriched from blood (not recorded which). This CDR3 reads CATSIPRGVIHNEQFF. In DNA form, the CDR3 reads TGTGCCACTTCGATCCCCCGCGGGGTAATCCATAATGAGCAGTTCTTC.